This T cell receptor (beta chain) was documented in a study of human T cells and chemical hapten exposure listed by TCRdb under 2021. Notes on the research overall: For sensitization, 2% DPC in acetone was applied to a 2 cm by 2 cm area of upper inner arm skin. Patch testing on the upper back used Finn chambers containing 0.01% DPC, with scoring done after 6 days according to International Contact Dermatitis Research Group standards. Weekly therapeutic DPC doses were additionally applied to the scalp of patients throughout the roughly 22-week study period. The study tracked peripheral blood TCR repertoire changes in vivo during primary and secondary sensitization to the hapten diphenylcyclopropenone (DPC) in alopecia patients. Libraries were combined into a pool for sequencing, and differences in TCR yield between samples came mainly from small differences in library volumes within the pool. For TCR sequencing, blood came from twenty-nine alopecia patients at anywhere from one to four time points (pre-sensitization, 2, 6 and 24 weeks). Blood was sampled from patients pre-sensitization (week 0) and at 2, 6 and about 24 weeks after DPC sensitization. Most of the patients in the cohort were female, and the cohort covered alopecia areata with under or over 50% scalp involvement, alopecia totalis and alopecia universalis.

This clonotype turned up a few times. It lacks a known antigen. No much larger clone is present one base from it, and per-base qualities are unavailable. Beyond this particular receptor, the publication reports: Compared with pre-sensitization or healthy control sets, expanded TCRs formed significantly more large CDR3 similarity clusters, which is consistent with antigen-driven responses. Because every patient had alopecia, a presumed autoimmune disease, the patients' immune response might differ from that of healthy individuals. DPC sensitization did not change how many TCRs were above 1 in 1000 frequency, and no evidence was found of alterations in global repertoire structure. Patch test score correlated positively with the number of PT1 expanded TCRs, reaching significance at thresholds 8, 16 and 32 but not at 4. Repeated subsampling changed both the strength of the expansion versus patch-test correlation and the threshold at which the correlation became significant.

Taken from cysteine to phenylalanine, the CDR3 has 15 residues. Just the 45-base CDR3 DNA is kept, in frame starting at base 1. Deletion took 2 bases off V and 6 bases off J, with a span of 13 bases between the germline ends. From a lookup of the germline V gene, CDR1 and CDR2 are LGHNA and YSLEER. The library relied on RACE. Sequencing used a NextSeq 500. During library preparation, unique molecular identifiers were attached to individual cDNA molecules so that TCRs could be counted quantitatively and reproducibly. Each blood RNA sample was used to sequence both TCR alpha and TCR beta chains. The authors processed their data as follows. The median number of TCRs per sample was roughly 100,000, ranging from about 20,000 to 750,000. The Decombinator software suite was used to annotate the V, J and CDR3 of the TCR reads. Every sample was subsampled to the same number of TCRs (28,000) for the PS versus PT1 abundance plots. TCRs were defined as expanded if absent before sensitization and observed at least eight times at the 2-week time point. Using fastp trimming at Q25 and MiXCR clonotype assembly, TCRdb reanalyzed the public sequencing data and kept in-frame beta chains. Under each unique CDR3 protein, matching rows form one entry showing the most common genes and DNA. The V and J calls reflect TCRdb's pipeline rather than the authors' work. The table for this sample lists just over 350,000 distinct CDR3 sequences; around 6% of them were counted only once. The leading ten clones occupy more than 5.5% of the sample.

The time point label on this specimen signifies: patch test 2, 6 weeks after DPC sensitization. In the paper's terms, the treatment or condition label means: therapeutic diphenylcyclopropenone sensitization with weekly scalp DPC. Blood at each patch-test visit was drawn before the patch test was applied. Patients were eligible if aged 18 to 70, diagnosed with alopecia and judged suitable for DPC therapy, and pregnant patients were excluded. Total RNA was extracted from unfractionated whole blood that had been collected in Tempus Blood RNA tubes. This specimen consisted of whole blood, obtained in connection with sensitization to the hapten diphenylcyclopropenone (DPC). The TCR comes from a young woman with alopecia areata. Some clones in this sample may be carry-over from other donors' samples. The chain joins TRBV4-3 to TRBJ2-2; the D gene is tentatively TRBD1 or TRBD2, each matching 5 bases. The base sequence is TGCGCCAGCAGCCAACCCCGGGGCGGCGCCGGGGAGCTGTTTTTT. Translated, this is CASSQPRGGAGELFF.